A selection of T cell receptor beta chains follows, all from one sample in a study of cytomegalovirus exposure and HLA in healthy donors. Method: immunoSEQ multiplex PCR; TCRdb's copy keeps in-frame clones and lacks some. Here the sample spans some 200,000 clones, more than 85% being singletons. The sample consisted of PBMCs. The receptors derive from a woman aged 18-29 years in good health and CMV-seronegative. Both conserved end residues are part of each CDR3. D genes are given only for firm matches. Clone size is given for some rows only: seen once, a few or many times, or a class if the clone is expanded.

clone_size d_call j_call v_call cdr3_nt cdr3_aa
- - TRBJ2-7 TRBV27 TGTGCCAGCAGTCCCTTCGGGGGTCCCTACGAGCAGTACTTC CASSPFGGPYEQYF
- - TRBJ1-1 TRBV19 TGTGCCAGTAGTATATTGGGGGGAAACACTGAAGCTTTCTTT CASSILGGNTEAFF
few TRBD1 TRBJ1-1 TRBV4-1 TGCGCCAGCAGCCAGACAGGGACCCCAGGTCGAGCTTTCTTT CASSQTGTPGRAFF
- - TRBJ2-2 TRBV27 TGTGCCAGCAAACTTTCCGTCGGGGAGCTGTTTTTT CASKLSVGELFF
- - TRBJ2-7 TRBV19 TGTGCCAGTAGTTTTGAGGCCAGCTCCTACGAGCAGTACTTC CASSFEASSYEQYF
- - TRBJ2-7 TRBV4-3 TGCGCCAGCAGCCAAGATCCTGGCCACTCCTACGAGCAGTACTTC CASSQDPGHSYEQYF
- - TRBJ1-2 TRBV4-2 TGTGCCAGCAGCCAAGCACAGGGCGATGACTATGGCTACACCTTC CASSQAQGDDYGYTF
- - TRBJ2-5 TRBV7-3 TGTGCCAGCAGCTCCACACCGGGCCCAGGGGAGGAGACCCAGTACTTC CASSSTPGPGEETQYF
- TRBD1 TRBJ1-6 TRBV9 TGTGCCAGCAGCAAACTGGACAGGGGAGGCTCACCCCTCCACTTT CASSKLDRGGSPLHF
- - TRBJ1-3 TRBV27 TGTGCCAGCAGTTTAGGCAGGGTAGGAAACACCATATATTTT CASSLGRVGNTIYF